The 16 T cell receptor beta chains presented below share a single source sample, sequenced in a study of blood T cell repertoires in COVID-19. Profiled with immunoSEQ multiplex PCR; TCRdb holds only in-frame clones, not every one. This table holds 200,000 to 250,000 clones, roughly four fifths found once. The material sequenced was peripheral blood. The origin of the receptors is a woman in her 30s who had recovered from COVID-19.

V usage is TRBV19 and J usage is TRBJ1-6, with TRBD1 as a possible D gene (5 bases). The length of the CDR3 is 13 residues. Per the germline V gene, CDR1 is LNHDA and CDR2 is SQIVND (reference sequence). Trimming cost V 5 bases and J 10 bases, with 12 bases left between them. The CDR3 loop is CASSLAGNSPLHF. CDR3 DNA sequence: TGTGCCAGTAGTCTAGCAGGGAACTCACCCCTCCACTTT.

The chain links TRBV19 to TRBJ1-2, with 7 bases fitting TRBD1. The junction had 8 bases not matched to a gene; V was cut back by 5 bases and J by 2 bases. Germline V gene sequence: CDR1 LNHDA, CDR2 SQIVND (reference sequence). The CDR3 has 15 residues. The CDR3 protein is CASSVTGTENYGYTF. CDR3 coding DNA: TGTGCCAGTAGTGTCACCGGGACAGAGAACTATGGCTACACCTTC.

CDR3 protein: CASSPYFGSGQMNTEAFF. In DNA form, the CDR3 reads TGTGCCAGCTCACCATACTTCGGGTCGGGACAAATGAACACTGAAGCTTTCTTT. The rearrangement links TRBV18 to TRBJ1-1; possible D gene TRBD1, 6 bases. This CDR3 is 18 amino acids long. V lost 2 bases and J lost 0, with 19 bases in between. The germline V gene encodes CDR1 KGHSH and CDR2 LQKENI.

CDR3 nucleotide sequence: TGTGCCAGCAGCTTGGACGGGACTCGCCGGACCCAGTACTTC. It yields the protein CASSLDGTRRTQYF. The V call is TRBV5-4, the J call TRBJ2-5; TRBD2 might be the D (6 bases). CDR1 SGHNT and CDR2 YYREEE come from the germline V gene (reference sequence). Trimming left V 0 bases short and J 7 bases short, with 13 bases between. The CDR3 is 14 residues long.

The chain is built from TRBV7-8 and TRBJ1-2; 7 bases fit TRBD1. The CDR3 spans 14 residues. The V and J ends lost 5 bases and 2 bases, in that order; junction bases with no gene match: 5. The germline V gene has CDR1 SGHVS and CDR2 FQNEAQ. The CDR3 sequence is CASSLWTGNYGYTF. For the CDR3, the DNA is TGTGCCAGCAGCCTCTGGACAGGAAACTATGGCTACACCTTC.

This clone was observed once. The chain combines TRBV3-1 (or the pseudogene TRBV3-2) with TRBJ1-1; D is unclear. Germline assignment: CDR1 LGHDT and CDR2 YNNKEL (reference sequence). This CDR3 has 16 residues. V lost 2 bases and J lost 1, with 14 bases in between. The CDR3: CASSQSFVVSNTEAFF. CDR3 DNA: TGTGCCAGCAGCCAAAGTTTCGTAGTCTCGAACACTGAAGCTTTCTTT.

This clone was found once. The chain couples TRBV27 to TRBJ2-1; D unresolved. Germline V gives CDR1 MNHEY, CDR2 SMNVEV (reference sequence). The CDR3 runs 13 residues. V was clipped by 4 bases and J by 4 bases, with 8 bases between them. The CDR3 nucleotides read TGTGCCAGCAGTTACGAGATTTACAATGAGCAGTTCTTC. Its protein product is CASSYEIYNEQFF.

CDR3 sequence (DNA): TGTGCCAGCAGCGTAGCAGGTGTCTATAAGCAGTTCTTC. It encodes CASSVAGVYKQFF. The rearrangement joins TRBV9 to TRBJ2-1; the D is unclear. The germline V gene encodes CDR1 SGDLS and CDR2 YYNGEE. This CDR3 is built from 13 residues. V lost 0 bases and J lost 11, with 12 bases in between. Filled out from reference TRBV9 and TRBJ2-1, the complete variable domain reads DSGVTQTPKHLITATGQRVTLRCSPRSGDLSVYWYQQSLDQGLQFLIQYYNGEERAKGNILERFSAQQFPDLHSELNLSSLELGDSALYFCASSVAGVYKQFFGPGTRLTVL.

The rearrangement joins TRBV27 to TRBJ2-7; the D is unclear. The CDR3 totals 15 residues. Per the germline V gene, CDR1 is MNHEY and CDR2 is SMNVEV (reference sequence). Deletions cut 2 bases from V and 0 bases from J, with 11 bases between. The CDR3 bases are TGTGCCAGCAGTTTAGGCAGTACGAACTCCTACGAGCAGTACTTC. It translates to CASSLGSTNSYEQYF.

The genes are TRBV11-2 and TRBJ2-7; D is possibly TRBD2 (6 bases). Germline values: CDR1 SGHAT, CDR2 FQNNGV. The length of the CDR3 is 16 residues. V lost 5 bases to trimming and J lost 0 bases, with 17 bases between them. CDR3 in amino acids: CASSVYRDSNSYEQYF. The CDR3, as DNA: TGTGCCAGCAGCGTTTACCGGGACTCGAACTCCTACGAGCAGTACTTC. The whole variable domain, remainder taken from reference TRBV11-2 and TRBJ2-7, is EAGVAQSPRYKIIEKRQSVAFWCNPISGHATLYWYQQILGQGPKLLIQFQNNGVVDDSQLPKDRFSAERLKGVDSTLKIQPAKLEDSAVYLCASSVYRDSNSYEQYFGPGTRLTVT.

V gene TRBV14 combines with J gene TRBJ2-7; 12 bases are shared with TRBD2. The germline V gene encodes CDR1 SGHDN and CDR2 FVKESK. Trimming removed 0 bases from V and 2 bases from J; junction bases left unmatched: 11. The CDR3 contains 19 residues. CDR3 protein: CASSQDSRTSGIVTYEQYF. CDR3 nucleotides: TGTGCCAGCAGCCAAGATTCCAGGACTAGCGGGATCGTCACCTACGAGCAGTACTTC.

A single count supports this clone. V and J are TRBV6-1 and TRBJ1-5; D uncertain. Trimming took 1 base from V and 10 from J, leaving 14 bases between them. The CDR3 consists of 14 residues. Per germline, CDR1 MNHNS and CDR2 SASEGT. The CDR3 here is CASSEGAELNPQHF. The DNA for the CDR3 is TGTGCCAGCAGTGAAGGGGCAGAGCTGAATCCCCAGCATTTT.

The CDR3 sequence is CAWSGQGNHEQYF. CDR3 in DNA: TGTGCCTGGAGTGGGCAGGGTAATCACGAGCAGTACTTC. The chain employs TRBV30 and TRBJ2-7; D may be TRBD1 (5 bases). Per germline, CDR1 GTSNPN and CDR2 SVGIG (reference sequence). The CDR3 consists of 13 residues. Trimming removed 1 base at V and 5 bases at J, with 12 bases between.

A single count supports this clone. The genes are TRBV5-5 and TRBJ2-1; D uncertain. Germline lookup yields CDR1 SGHKS and CDR2 YYEKEE (reference sequence). The V end was cut by 4 bases, the J end by 0 bases, with 11 bases between. The CDR3 is made up of 15 amino acids. The CDR3 DNA sequence: TGTGCCAGCAGCCAGAGGTTGTACTCCTACAATGAGCAGTTCTTC. Protein product: CASSQRLYSYNEQFF.

This chain's CDR3 is CASAQLAGVSDTQYF. The CDR3 region has the DNA TGTGCCTCCGCTCAACTAGCGGGAGTTTCAGATACGCAGTATTTT. J is TRBJ2-3 and V is TRBV30; 11 bases fit TRBD2. This CDR3 spans 15 amino acids. After removal of 7 bases from V and 4 bases from J, the junction contained 10 bases not matched to a gene. CDR1 is GTSNPN and CDR2 is SVGIG in the germline V gene (reference sequence).

The chain recombines TRBV5-5 with TRBJ1-5; D unresolved. Germline V lookup: CDR1 SGHKS, CDR2 YYEKEE (reference sequence). Trimming cost V 2 bases and J 5 bases, with 11 bases left between them. CDR3 size: 14 residues. The CDR3 protein is CASSLEGRDQPQHF. CDR3 in DNA: TGTGCCAGCAGCTTAGAGGGTAGGGATCAGCCCCAGCATTTT. The full variable domain, rest sourced from reference TRBV5-5 and TRBJ1-5, is DAGVTQSPTHLIKTRGQQVTLRCSPISGHKSVSWYQQVLGQGPQFIFQYYEKEERGRGNFPDRFSARQFPNYSSELNVNALLLGDSALYLCASSLEGRDQPQHFGDGTRLSIL.